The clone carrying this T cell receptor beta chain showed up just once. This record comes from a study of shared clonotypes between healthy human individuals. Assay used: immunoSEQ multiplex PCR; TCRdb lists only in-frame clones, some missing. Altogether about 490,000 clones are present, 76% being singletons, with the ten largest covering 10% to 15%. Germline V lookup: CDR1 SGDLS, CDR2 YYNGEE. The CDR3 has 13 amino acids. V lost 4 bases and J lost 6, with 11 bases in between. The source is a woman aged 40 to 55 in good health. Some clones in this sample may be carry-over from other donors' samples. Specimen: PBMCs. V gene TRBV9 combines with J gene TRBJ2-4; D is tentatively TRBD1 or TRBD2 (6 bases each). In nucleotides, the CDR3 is TGTGCCAGCAGCACAGGAGGGGGAAACATTCAGTACTTC. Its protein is CASSTGGGNIQYF.